This T cell receptor beta chain was profiled in a study of vaccination and CD4 T cells after COVID-19. Across the study: Controls used CEFX viral epitopes (positive), HIV-1 Nef peptides (negative), or no peptide. Whole-study findings and limits: There was no significant change from about 20 to 38 median reactive clonotypes.

Time point in this sample: late sampling 161 to 241 days after vaccination in three convalescent patients. Treatment denoted: approximately 11-day PBMC culture with coronavirus spike peptide pools or control peptides (ViraFEST assay). Peptide pool stimulation in ViraFEST expanded antigen-specific T cells, whose TCRs were then sequenced. The Oncomine TCR Beta short-read assay generated sequence data from the DNA of cultured CD4+ T cells. Using the QIAamp micro DNA kit, genomic DNA was extracted from the CD4+ T cells that had been cultured. Each CDR3 protein gets one entry after TCRdb re-called the PCR reads with MiXCR. The repertoire consists of about 22,000 distinct CDR3 sequences, with 32% occurring once and the leading ten covering over 10%. Germline V gene lookup returns CDR1 DFQATT and CDR2 SNEGSKA (reference sequence). Deletions cut 6 bases from V and 5 bases from J, with 19 bases between. CDR3 length: 14 residues.

Only a few counts were recorded for this clonotype. Its antigen is unidentified. The clonotype originates from a human donor who had recovered from COVID-19. Sequences were derived from CD4+ T cells from blood, cultured in vitro, sampled about 7 months after SARS-CoV-2 vaccination. The chain uses TRBV20-1 and TRBJ1-1; D is perhaps TRBD1 (5 bases). The CDR3 sequence: CSAPFGGRGTEAFF. DNA for the CDR3: TGCAGTGCCCCATTCGGGGGGAGAGGAACTGAAGCTTTCTTT.